This T cell receptor beta chain appears in the sequencing data of a study of cytomegalovirus exposure and HLA in healthy donors. On this clone: The antigen is unknown.

Germline-derived CDR1 and CDR2 are MNHEY and SMNVEV (reference sequence). CDR3 length: 15 amino acids. V was pared by 4 bases and J by 4 bases, with 16 bases between. General observations from the study: The HLA-A and HLA-B alleles of most subjects were reportedly predicted accurately from TCR beta sequences.

Both 60 Vbeta primers and 13 Jbeta primers went into the PCR. TCRdb keeps only in-frame clones here, not all; method: immunoSEQ multiplex PCR. This sample has over 150,000 clones, with more than 65% found just once. This receptor was obtained from a girl between 10 and 17 years old in good health and CMV-seropositive. Material: PBMCs. The rearrangement uses TRBV27 and TRBJ1-2, with D unresolved. The CDR3 spells CASSSPSGGSYGYTF. DNA for the CDR3: TGTGCCAGCAGTTCCCCCTCCGGAGGGTCCTATGGCTACACCTTC.